The clone carrying this T cell receptor beta chain has ten or more counts. Its antigen is currently unknown. Individual cDNA molecules were tagged with unique molecular identifiers, the study reported. One entry per CDR3 protein, called by TCRdb with MiXCR from the 5' RACE reads. The data contain roughly 100,000 distinct CDR3 sequences, less than 15% of them singletons. The data were taken from a study of early T cells in non-severe SARS-CoV-2 infection. About the study: RNA in bulk from unsorted whole blood was sequenced, and chains were unpaired.

Broader study findings: VDJdb matching favored anti-spike CD8 responses, missing private and CD4 specificities.

Sequencing was performed on whole blood. The clonotype comes from an adult who was a healthcare worker with PCR-confirmed SARS-CoV-2 infection or an uninfected control (not recorded which).

The CDR3 coding sequence is TGTGCCTGGAGTGGGGGCCGGTTGAACACTGAAGCTTTCTTT. Residues: CAWSGGRLNTEAFF. This rearrangement joins TRBV30 to TRBJ1-1, with D perhaps matching TRBD1 (5 bases). V was clipped by 1 base and J by 0 bases, with 9 bases between them. The CDR3 runs 14 residues. The germline V gene encodes CDR1 GTSNPN and CDR2 SVGIG (reference sequence).